What follows describes a single T cell receptor beta chain. What it recognizes is unknown. Other nucleotide sequences in the sample specify the same CDR3. This CDR3 has 15 residues. The germline V and J ends were trimmed by 0 bases and 0 bases, with 6 bases remaining between them. The germline V gene encodes CDR1 LGHNA and CDR2 YSLEER. The entry originates in a study of beta chain features in type 1 diabetes. Researchers reported sorting CD4+ naive, central memory, regulatory and stem cell-like memory cells via CD45RO/CCR7/CD25/CD127/CD95/CD27. All of the sorted populations showed purity greater than 95%. Expressed TCRB transcripts got sequenced, as all isolated RNA was reverse transcribed. Sequenced by immunoSEQ multiplex PCR; TCRdb stores in-frame clones only, minus some. The table lists about 120,000 clones, about 15% of them singletons. Study findings and constraints: TCRB CDR3 length was moderately but significantly reduced in all four CD4+ subsets of Type 1 diabetes patients.

This receptor was taken from a man aged 25 to 40 with type 1 diabetes. Sequenced: central memory CD4+ T cells from blood. The chain combines TRBV4-3 with TRBJ1-3; the D is unclear. The CDR3 here is CASSQDQVSGNTIYF. The CDR3 DNA reads TGCGCCAGCAGCCAAGATCAAGTCTCTGGAAACACCATATATTTT.